This T cell receptor beta chain is from a study of Graves' ophthalmopathy and Graves' hyperthyroidism. Findings of the study overall: The authors also found most expanded thyroid clonotypes above 0.001 frequency in blood.

V gave up 6 bases and J gave up 2 bases; unmatched junction bases: 3. The CDR3 sequence is 14 residues long. Certain patients were not enrolled. These were patients with other autoimmune diseases, uncontrolled infections, pregnancy or lactation. The authors diagnosed from clinical symptoms, serum thyroxine, TRAb, thyroid ultrasound and orbital computed tomography. Sampling under 12 ml of fresh peripheral blood provided the PBMCs. This clonotype was counted at least ten times. Its antigen remains unknown. Amplification targeted the TCR beta CDR3 regions, with RNA transcripts as the source material. An initial RT-PCR round employing HTBI primers preceded a second-round multiplex PCR. TCRdb re-called the multiplex PCR reads through MiXCR, storing one row per CDR3 protein. The table shows fewer than 350,000 distinct CDR3 sequences, with about a sixth occurring only once.

The chain recombines TRBV12-3 or TRBV12-4 with TRBJ1-5; 8 nucleotides line up with TRBD1. The clonotype was recovered from an adult man with Graves' ophthalmopathy. The source material was peripheral blood. The CDR3 bases are TGTGCCAGCAGACAGGGGGGACGCAATCAGCCCCAGCATTTT. Protein: CASRQGGRNQPQHF.